These T cell receptor beta chains were read from a single sample in a study of T cell responses to AZD1222 COVID-19 vaccine. TCRdb's copy holds only in-frame clones and misses some; the assay was immunoSEQ multiplex PCR. The sample has tens of thousands of clones; around three quarters are singletons. The material was peripheral blood, obtained 28 days after the second AZD1222 dose. The receptors here all came from an adult who received the AZD1222 COVID-19 vaccine. The CDR3 runs from the conserved cysteine through the conserved F or W. D genes are given only for firm matches. Clone size is not always given. Where it is, it says once, few, many or a class for expanded clones.

j_call	v_call	d_call	clone_size	cdr3_aa	cdr3_nt
TRBJ2-3	TRBV2	TRBD2	-	CATYPLAGLGTDTQYF	TGTGCCACCTACCCTTTAGCGGGTCTGGGCACAGATACGCAGTATTTT
TRBJ2-1	TRBV28	-	-	CASSSTLGGTYNEQFF	TGTGCCAGCAGTTCCACCCTTGGCGGGACCTATAATGAGCAGTTCTTC
TRBJ2-3	TRBV7-3	-	-	CASSEYPGSPTDTQYF	TGTGCCAGCAGCGAATACCCGGGGAGTCCCACAGATACGCAGTATTTT
TRBJ2-1	TRBV6-2/TRBV6-3	TRBD2	many	CASSPGTSGRSYLDEQFF	TGTGCCAGCAGCCCCGGGACTAGCGGGAGGTCTTACTTAGATGAGCAGTTCTTC
TRBJ2-2	TRBV24-1	-	-	CATSGQANTGELFF	TGTGCCACCAGTGGACAGGCGAACACCGGGGAGCTGTTTTTT
TRBJ2-3	TRBV7-9	-	-	CASSLGTDTQYF	TGTGCCAGCAGCTTGGGCACAGATACGCAGTATTTT
TRBJ2-5	TRBV7-9	-	once	CASSLVTEYQETQYF	TGTGCCAGCAGCTTAGTGACGGAGTACCAAGAGACCCAGTACTTC
TRBJ2-3	TRBV3-1/TRBV3-2	TRBD2	-	CASSQDFPGGTTDTQYF	TGTGCCAGCAGCCAAGACTTCCCCGGGGGGACCACAGATACGCAGTATTTT
TRBJ1-4	TRBV4-2	-	once	CASSQGVRENEKLFF	TGTGCCAGCAGCCAAGGGGTAAGAGAGAATGAAAAACTGTTTTTT
TRBJ2-1	TRBV11-3	TRBD2	-	CASSSTVGLAGGEQFF	TGTGCCAGCAGCTCGACCGTGGGACTAGCGGGGGGTGAGCAGTTCTTC
TRBJ1-5	TRBV28	-	-	CASSLPQSSQPQHF	TGTGCCAGCAGCTTGCCTCAGTCATCCCAGCCCCAGCATTTT
TRBJ2-7	TRBV12-3/TRBV12-4	TRBD1	-	CASSFDRAYEQYF	TGTGCCAGCAGTTTTGACAGGGCCTACGAGCAGTACTTC
TRBJ2-7	TRBV6-2/TRBV6-3	TRBD2	once	CASSYFRTSGLSEQYF	TGTGCCAGCAGTTACTTCCGGACTAGCGGGCTTTCCGAGCAGTACTTC
TRBJ2-5	TRBV28	-	-	CASSSFPQQETQYF	TGTGCCAGCAGCTCATTTCCGCAACAAGAGACCCAGTACTTC
TRBJ2-7	TRBV28	TRBD1	-	CASSFAAGGPSSYEQYF	TGTGCCAGCAGTTTTGCGGCAGGGGGACCGAGCTCCTACGAGCAGTACTTC
TRBJ2-7	TRBV10-3	TRBD2	-	CAISASGSSYEQYF	TGTGCCATCAGTGCGAGCGGGAGCTCCTACGAGCAGTACTTC
TRBJ1-1	TRBV6-2/TRBV6-3	-	-	CASSYLGGPEAFF	TGTGCCAGCAGTTACTTAGGGGGTCCTGAAGCTTTCTTT
TRBJ2-3	TRBV27	TRBD2	-	CATSHLAGGLAGGSADTQYF	TGTGCCACCTCCCACTTGGCCGGGGGACTAGCGGGAGGGAGTGCAGATACGCAGTATTTT
TRBJ2-7	TRBV28	-	-	CASSSPAGPKVYEQYF	TGTGCCAGCAGTTCGCCGGCGGGTCCGAAGGTCTACGAGCAGTACTTC
TRBJ1-5	TRBV19	TRBD1	-	CASSTDRGPHQPQHF	TGTGCCAGTAGTACCGACAGGGGGCCACATCAGCCCCAGCATTTT
TRBJ2-3	TRBV24-1	-	-	CATAESGGRISTDTQYF	TGTGCCACCGCGGAGTCGGGGGGCCGGATTAGCACAGATACGCAGTATTTT
TRBJ2-5	TRBV5-4	-	-	CASSPKKETQYF	TGTGCCAGCAGCCCAAAGAAAGAGACCCAGTACTTC
TRBJ1-2	TRBV7-2	-	-	CASSSMTPAYGYTF	TGTGCCAGCAGCTCCATGACACCGGCCTATGGCTACACCTTC
TRBJ2-1	TRBV3-1/TRBV3-2	TRBD2	-	CASSPLDKGLAGVRQFF	TGTGCCAGCAGCCCGCTTGATAAGGGACTAGCGGGAGTTCGGCAGTTCTTC
TRBJ2-7	TRBV5-5	-	-	CASSLAPRDSYEQYF	TGTGCCAGCAGCTTGGCCCCGCGGGACTCCTACGAGCAGTACTTC
TRBJ2-7	TRBV3-1/TRBV3-2	-	-	CASSPRGTVSSYEQYF	TGTGCCAGCAGCCCCAGAGGGACCGTTAGCTCCTACGAGCAGTACTTC
TRBJ2-2	TRBV11-2	-	few	CASSSSGRGDDTGELFF	TGTGCCAGCAGCTCGTCCGGCAGGGGGGATGACACCGGGGAGCTGTTTTTT
TRBJ2-1	TRBV28	-	-	CASSFGPRGHEQFF	TGTGCCAGCAGTTTCGGCCCCCGGGGGCATGAGCAGTTCTTC
TRBJ2-7	TRBV28	TRBD2	once	CASSLSGFAYEQYF	TGTGCCAGCAGCCTTAGCGGGTTTGCCTACGAGCAGTACTTC
TRBJ2-1	TRBV7-2	TRBD1	-	CASSLGGTGNANEQFF	TGTGCCAGCAGCCTAGGTGGGACAGGGAATGCCAATGAGCAGTTCTTC
TRBJ1-2	TRBV3-1/TRBV3-2	-	-	CASSQDPAGYNGYTF	TGTGCCAGCAGCCAAGATCCCGCAGGGTACAATGGCTACACCTTC
TRBJ1-1	TRBV6-6	TRBD1	-	CASSLGQGIEAFF	TGTGCCAGCAGCCTGGGACAGGGGATTGAAGCTTTCTTT
TRBJ2-5	TRBV4-1	-	-	CASSQDPHQIQETQYF	TGCGCCAGCAGCCAAGATCCACACCAAATACAAGAGACCCAGTACTTC
TRBJ1-3	TRBV4-3	-	once	CASSQDTGVSGNTIYF	TGCGCCAGCAGCCAAGATACAGGAGTCTCTGGAAACACCATATATTTT
TRBJ1-4	TRBV30	-	-	CAWSVGMGLFF	TGTGCCTGGAGTGTAGGGATGGGGCTGTTTTTT
TRBJ2-6	TRBV18	-	-	CASSEQVSGANVLTF	TGTGCCAGCTCAGAACAAGTCTCTGGGGCCAACGTCCTGACTTTC
TRBJ2-1	TRBV11-2	-	-	CASSPSTAHEQFF	TGTGCCAGCAGCCCATCGACCGCCCATGAGCAGTTCTTC
TRBJ2-1	TRBV4-3	-	-	CASSQGSYNEQFF	TGCGCCAGCAGCCAAGGCAGCTACAATGAGCAGTTCTTC
TRBJ2-3	TRBV5-6	TRBD1	-	CASSVAGTGGGVTQYF	TGTGCCAGCAGCGTCGCCGGGACAGGGGGCGGGGTTACGCAGTATTTT
TRBJ2-1	TRBV7-3	TRBD2	-	CASSLTGLAGTEQFF	TGTGCCAGCAGCTTAACCGGACTAGCGGGAACTGAGCAGTTCTTC
TRBJ2-7	TRBV4-2	-	-	CASSRDSGYEQYF	TGTGCCAGCTCCCGGGACTCTGGATACGAGCAGTACTTC
TRBJ2-7	TRBV2	TRBD2	-	CASSPGEASGDYEQYF	TGTGCCAGCAGTCCTGGCGAGGCTAGCGGGGATTACGAGCAGTACTTC
TRBJ2-2	TRBV4-1	-	few	CASSQVEYGELFF	TGCGCCAGCAGCCAAGTGGAGTACGGGGAGCTGTTTTTT
TRBJ2-3	TRBV5-4	-	-	CASSLGAGDTQYF	TGTGCCAGCAGCTTGGGAGCGGGAGATACGCAGTATTTT
TRBJ2-6	TRBV30	-	few	CACGPSGANVLTF	TGTGCCTGTGGACCTTCTGGGGCCAACGTCCTGACTTTC
TRBJ2-1	TRBV7-3	-	-	CASSPGGSYNEQFF	TGTGCCAGCAGTCCCGGGGGTTCCTACAATGAGCAGTTCTTC
TRBJ2-5	TRBV27	-	-	CASSSRLEQETQYF	TGTGCCAGCAGTTCCCGACTGGAACAAGAGACCCAGTACTTC